The 30 T cell receptor beta chains given below trace back to one sample, sequenced in a study of blood T cell repertoires in COVID-19. Measured with immunoSEQ multiplex PCR; TCRdb has only the in-frame clones, and not every one. The sample carries approximately 97,000 clones, approximately 80% recorded once. The sample taken for sequencing was peripheral blood. These receptors came from a human donor in a cohort sampled during active COVID-19.

The V call is TRBV12-5, the J call TRBJ1-5; 7 nucleotides match TRBD1. From germline, CDR1 is LGHNT and CDR2 FRNRAP. Trimming cost V 9 bases and J 3 bases; bases outside gene matches: 14. The CDR3 consists of 16 residues. The CDR3 protein is CASLSGQVPFNQPQHF. CDR3 coding DNA: TGTGCTAGCCTATCTGGACAGGTACCCTTCAATCAGCCCCAGCATTTT.

The chain links TRBV15 to TRBJ2-3, with 10 positions matching TRBD2. The CDR3 consists of 17 residues. Losses at the gene ends were 3 bases for V and 9 bases for J; bases not matched to a gene: 15. CDR1 and CDR2 from the germline V gene are LNHNV and YYDKDF (reference sequence). Written as DNA, the CDR3 is TGTGCCACCAGCAGGGAACCGCTAGCGGGGGCCTCGGAGACGCAGTATTTT. Translated, it gives CATSREPLAGASETQYF.

The chain joins TRBV5-5 to TRBJ2-2; D might be TRBD1 (5 bases). The CDR3 extends over 14 amino acids. The V gene lost 6 bases and the J gene lost 1 base, with 10 bases spanning the gap. Germline CDR1 is SGHKS and CDR2 is YYEKEE (reference sequence). Written as DNA, the CDR3 is TGTGCCAGCACGGATCAGGGGAACACCGGGGAGCTGTTTTTT. It translates to CASTDQGNTGELFF.

V is TRBV6-1 and J is TRBJ2-5; 10 bases agree with TRBD1. The CDR3 totals 16 residues. After removal of 4 bases from V and 5 bases from J, the junction contained 10 bases not matched to a gene. Germline CDR1 reads MNHNS; CDR2 reads SASEGT. CDR3 sequence reads: CASSGRQGARGETQYF. The CDR3 coding sequence is TGTGCCAGCAGTGGAAGACAGGGGGCACGGGGGGAGACCCAGTACTTC.

The chain joins TRBV7-2 to TRBJ2-3; perhaps TRBD1 as D (5 bases). Looked up from germline, CDR1 is SGHTA and CDR2 is FQGNSA. V was pared by 3 bases and J by 5 bases, with 9 bases between. This CDR3 is built from 13 residues. The CDR3 is CASSLGQGDTQYF. Here the CDR3 DNA reads TGTGCCAGCAGCTTGGGTCAGGGAGATACGCAGTATTTT.

The V call is TRBV18, the J call TRBJ2-6; D is perhaps TRBD2 (6 bases). The CDR3 is made up of 14 amino acids. Germline V gene data show CDR1 as KGHSH and CDR2 as LQKENI. Trimming pared 7 bases from V and 3 bases from J, leaving 10 bases between. The CDR3 DNA reads as TGTGCCAGCTTCCAGGGAGGTGGGGCCAACGTCCTGACTTTC. Protein sequence: CASFQGGGANVLTF.

The V and J genes are TRBV4-1 and TRBJ2-5, with 12 positions matching TRBD2. The length of the CDR3 is 15 residues. Per germline, CDR1 MGHRA and CDR2 YSYEKL. V shed 4 bases and J 7 bases; nucleotides not matched to a gene: 7. The CDR3 nucleotides read TGCGCCAGCAGCCCTCCTAGCGGGGGGGCTGGGACCCAGTACTTC. It encodes CASSPPSGGAGTQYF.

The J gene is TRBJ1-5, the V gene TRBV7-2, with 9 nucleotides matching TRBD1. The length of the CDR3 is 16 residues. With V trimmed by 4 bases and J by 7 bases, 11 bases remained unmatched. Germline CDR1 reads SGHTA; CDR2 reads FQGNSA. For the CDR3, the DNA is TGTGCCAGCAGCTCGGGACAGGGTTCATTTGTCCAGCCCCAGCATTTT. Its protein is CASSSGQGSFVQPQHF.

This rearrangement joins TRBV6-2 or TRBV6-3 to TRBJ1-5; 7 bases fit TRBD1. The trim removed 0 bases at V and 3 bases at J, leaving 2 bases unmatched. This CDR3 region has 15 residues. Per germline, CDR1 MNHEY and CDR2 SVGEGT. CDR3 in amino acids: CASSYSGGYNQPQHF. The CDR3 nucleotides read TGTGCCAGCAGTTACTCAGGGGGCTACAATCAGCCCCAGCATTTT.

The chain joins TRBV2 to TRBJ2-5; D possibly corresponds to TRBD1 (6 bases). Germline CDR1 reads SNHLY; CDR2 reads FYNNEI. V lost 6 bases and J 5 bases, leaving 13 bases between the germline ends. This CDR3 has 13 residues. In DNA, the CDR3 is TGTGCCAGCAGCTATTACAGGGAGGAGACCCAGTACTTC. It is translated as CASSYYREETQYF.

This chain links TRBV5-1 with TRBJ2-5; 8 bases line up with TRBD2. V was pared by 1 base and J by 3 bases, with 11 bases of the junction left unmatched. Germline CDR1 SGHRS, CDR2 YFSETQ. The CDR3 runs 17 residues. For the CDR3, the DNA is TGCGCCAGCAGCTTGATCGGGGGGGCTTCAAGAAAAGAGACCCAGTACTTC. This encodes CASSLIGGASRKETQYF.

The CDR3 loop is CASSLVGASQYGYTF. Written as DNA, the CDR3 is TGTGCCAGCAGCTTAGTCGGAGCCTCCCAATATGGCTACACCTTC. The chain uses TRBV7-8 and TRBJ1-2; D remains unclear. The germline CDR1 and CDR2 sequences are SGHVS and FQNEAQ. The V end lost 1 base, the J end lost 5 bases, and 14 bases lay between the germline ends. The CDR3 totals 15 residues.

This chain uses TRBV27 with TRBJ2-3; TRBD2 might be the D (5 bases). V lost 4 bases and J lost 1, with 15 bases in between. CDR1 is MNHEY, CDR2 SMNVEV, per germline (reference sequence). This CDR3 spans 16 amino acids. CDR3 in amino acids: CASSSDWTLGTDTQYF. The DNA of the CDR3 is TGTGCCAGCAGTTCCGATTGGACTCTCGGCACAGATACGCAGTATTTT.

The CDR3, as DNA: TGCGCCAGCAGCTTGCCAAGCGGGGACGCAGATACGCAGTATTTT. Its protein is CASSLPSGDADTQYF. The rearrangement uses TRBV5-1 and TRBJ2-3; TRBD2 matches 7 bases. The J segment lost 4 bases and the V segment lost 1 base, leaving 6 bases of the junction unmatched. The germline V gene has CDR1 SGHRS and CDR2 YFSETQ. The CDR3 extends over 15 amino acids.

The chain joins TRBV4-3 to TRBJ2-1, with TRBD1 identical over 7 bases. V trimming: 4 bases; J trimming: 5 bases; junction bases outside the gene matches: 5. The CDR3 consists of 14 residues. Per the germline V gene, CDR1 is LGHNA and CDR2 is YSLEER. In nucleotides, the CDR3 is TGCGCCAGCAGCCGCCGAACAGGGGACAATGAGCAGTTCTTC. Its protein product is CASSRRTGDNEQFF.

V usage is TRBV7-3 and J usage is TRBJ2-4; 7 bases are shared with TRBD2. V lost 0 bases, J lost 9 bases, and 8 bases stayed unmatched. The CDR3 loop spans 15 amino acids. Germline CDR1 is SGHTA and CDR2 is FQGTGA. The CDR3 protein is CASSLTSGPSGIQYF. DNA of the CDR3: TGTGCCAGCAGCTTAACCTCTGGGCCTAGCGGCATTCAGTACTTC.

The gene calls are TRBV2 and TRBJ2-7; tentative D call: TRBD2 (6 bases). The CDR3 runs to 12 residues. Germline V gene data show CDR1 as SNHLY and CDR2 as FYNNEI. V lost 5 bases, J lost 3 bases, and 8 bases lay in between. Here the CDR3 reads CASSQDYYEQYF. CDR3 DNA sequence: TGTGCCAGCAGTCAGGACTACTACGAGCAGTACTTC.

This chain connects TRBV7-2 to TRBJ2-7, with 7 bases aligning to TRBD1. This CDR3 region has 12 residues. The J segment lost 2 bases and the V segment lost 10 bases, leaving 5 bases of the junction unmatched. Germline lookup yields CDR1 SGHTA and CDR2 FQGNSA. In DNA, the CDR3 is TGTGCCACCCGGACAGGACCCTACGAGCAGTACTTC. Translation: CATRTGPYEQYF.

This sequence joins TRBV6-6 and TRBJ2-5; TRBD2 aligns across 14 bases. The V gene's germline CDR1 is MNHNY and CDR2 SVGAGI (reference sequence). V was clipped by 5 bases and J by 6 bases; unmatched bases: 11. This CDR3 has 17 residues. The CDR3 bases are TGTGCCAGCAGTCAGACTAGCGGGGGGGCCCTACCCCAGACCCAGTACTTC. The encoded protein is CASSQTSGGALPQTQYF.

In nucleotides, the CDR3 is TGTGCCAGCAGTTTTTTGTGGACAGGGGGGTTCGGCACTGAAGCTTTCTTT. Residues: CASSFLWTGGFGTEAFF. The chain employs TRBV27 and TRBJ1-1; 10 bases are a match to TRBD1. Germline trimming cut 3 bases from V and 4 bases from J; bases unmatched to any gene: 11. CDR1 MNHEY and CDR2 SMNVEV come from the germline V gene (reference sequence). The CDR3 consists of 17 residues.

The V and J genes are TRBV15 and TRBJ2-7; tentatively, D is TRBD2 (5 bases). Germline values: CDR1 LNHNV, CDR2 YYDKDF (reference sequence). V was clipped by 4 bases and J by 2 bases, with 15 bases between them. This CDR3 contains 15 residues. The CDR3 nucleotides read TGTGCCACCAGCACACCGGAGCGGAGTCCCTACGAGCAGTACTTC. Protein: CATSTPERSPYEQYF.

This rearrangement joins TRBV2 to TRBJ1-3; possible D gene TRBD1, 6 bases. The CDR3 has 14 amino acids. The germline gives CDR1 SNHLY, CDR2 FYNNEI. Trimming cost V 7 bases and J 2 bases, with 12 bases left between them. The CDR3 coding sequence is TGTGCCAGCATGGGGACATTCCCTGGAAACACCATATATTTT. Residues: CASMGTFPGNTIYF.

This chain links TRBV19 with TRBJ1-2, with 7 nucleotides matching TRBD1. The ends lost 3 bases at V and 4 bases at J; junction bases unmatched: 8. Germline CDR1 is LNHDA and CDR2 is SQIVND (reference sequence). The CDR3 runs 15 residues. Written as DNA, the CDR3 is TGTGCCAGTAGTATCCGGACAGGATTAGGCTATGGCTACACCTTC. As protein: CASSIRTGLGYGYTF.

CDR3 in amino acids: CASSYSGLATGELFF. Here the CDR3 DNA reads TGTGCCAGCAGTTACTCGGGACTAGCTACCGGGGAGCTGTTTTTT. J is TRBJ2-2 and V is TRBV6-5, with 9 bases that match TRBD2. Trimming removed 0 bases from V and 5 bases from J; junction bases left unmatched: 1. CDR1 is MNHEY and CDR2 is SVGAGI in the germline V gene. This CDR3 comprises 15 residues.

This clone was seen only once. This CDR3 is also generated by other DNA sequences in the sample. V gene TRBV5-1 combines with J gene TRBJ2-3; D is undetermined. Germline V gene sequence: CDR1 SGHRS, CDR2 YFSETQ. The CDR3 spans 14 residues. Between the trimmed V and J ends, which lost 0 bases and 1 base, there was a span of 6 bases. This chain's CDR3 is CASSLAQGTDTQYF. In DNA, the CDR3 is TGCGCCAGCAGCTTGGCACAAGGCACAGATACGCAGTATTTT.

V usage is TRBV28 and J usage is TRBJ1-1; unclear D gene. Germline V gene lookup returns CDR1 MDHEN and CDR2 SYDVKM. Trimming pared 1 base from V and 1 base from J, leaving 10 bases between. This CDR3 is built from 15 residues. CDR3 bases: TGTGCCAGCAGTTTATATGGCCCGGGGAACACTGAAGCTTTCTTT. Residues: CASSLYGPGNTEAFF.

V and J are TRBV11-3 and TRBJ2-3; D unresolved. V lost 7 bases and J lost 2, with 19 bases in between. From germline, CDR1 is SGHNT and CDR2 YENEEA. This CDR3 is 16 amino acids long. This chain's CDR3 is CASTHLTFSATDTQYF. CDR3 DNA: TGTGCCAGCACCCACTTGACTTTTTCGGCCACAGATACGCAGTATTTT. Combining the CDR3 with reference TRBV11-3 and TRBJ2-3 gives the whole variable domain EAGVVQSPRYKIIEKKQPVAFWCNPISGHNTLYWYLQNLGQGPELLIRYENEEAVDDSQLPKDRFSAERLKGVDSTLKIQPAELGDSAVYLCASTHLTFSATDTQYFGPGTRLTVL.

This clone was recorded once. This chain joins TRBV3-1 (or the pseudogene TRBV3-2) and TRBJ1-1; possible D gene TRBD1, 6 bases. The CDR3 loop spans 13 amino acids. The germline gives CDR1 LGHDT, CDR2 YNNKEL (reference sequence). Trimming removed 7 bases from V and 2 bases from J, with 11 bases in between. The CDR3 DNA sequence: TGTGCCAGCACCTACAGGGCCAACACTGAAGCTTTCTTT. Residues: CASTYRANTEAFF.

Here the CDR3 reads CASSLEGQDHTEAFF. The CDR3 nucleotides read TGTGCCAGCAGCTTGGAGGGACAGGACCACACTGAAGCTTTCTTT. The V call is TRBV5-8, the J call TRBJ1-1; 8 nucleotides line up with TRBD1. The CDR3 covers 15 residues. V shed 0 bases and J 3 bases; nucleotides not matched to a gene: 4. Germline V gives CDR1 SGHTS, CDR2 YDEGEE.

This clone appeared once. The genes are TRBV19 and TRBJ2-3; 9 bases line up with TRBD1. J gave up 2 bases and V 8 bases, and 17 bases lay outside the gene matches. This CDR3 is built from 18 residues. Germline-derived CDR1 and CDR2 are LNHDA and SQIVND (reference sequence). The CDR3: CASEPPGQGWGNTDTQYF. The DNA of the CDR3 is TGTGCCAGTGAACCGCCGGGACAGGGCTGGGGGAACACAGATACGCAGTATTTT.